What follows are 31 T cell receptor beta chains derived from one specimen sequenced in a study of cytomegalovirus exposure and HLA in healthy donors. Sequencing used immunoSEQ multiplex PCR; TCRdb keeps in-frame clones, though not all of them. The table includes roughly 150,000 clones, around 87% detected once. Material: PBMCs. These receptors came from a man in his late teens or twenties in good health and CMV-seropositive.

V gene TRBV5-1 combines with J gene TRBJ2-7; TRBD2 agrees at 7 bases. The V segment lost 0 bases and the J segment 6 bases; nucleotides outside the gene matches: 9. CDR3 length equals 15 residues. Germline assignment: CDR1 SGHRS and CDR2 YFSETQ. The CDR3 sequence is CASSLVEAGPGEQYF. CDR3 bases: TGCGCCAGCAGCTTGGTTGAAGCGGGGCCCGGCGAGCAGTACTTC. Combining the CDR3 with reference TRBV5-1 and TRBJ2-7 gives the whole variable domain KAGVTQTPRYLIKTRGQQVTLSCSPISGHRSVSWYQQTPGQGLQFLFEYFSETQRNKGNFPGRFSGRQFSNSRSEMNVSTLELGDSALYLCASSLVEAGPGEQYFGPGTRLTVT.

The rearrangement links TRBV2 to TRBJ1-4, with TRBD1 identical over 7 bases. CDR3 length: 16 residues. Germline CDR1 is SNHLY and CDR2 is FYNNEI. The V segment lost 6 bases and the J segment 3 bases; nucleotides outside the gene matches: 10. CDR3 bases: TGTGCCAGCAGCGCCAGGGGGGTTGAGTCTAATGAAAAACTGTTTTTT. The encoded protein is CASSARGVESNEKLFF.

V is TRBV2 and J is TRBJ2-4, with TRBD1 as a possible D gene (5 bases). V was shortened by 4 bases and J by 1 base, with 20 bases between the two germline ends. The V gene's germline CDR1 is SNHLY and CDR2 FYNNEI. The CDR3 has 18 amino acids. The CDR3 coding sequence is TGTGCCAGCAGTGTCCTCCCCGCTGCAGGGCGGGCCAAAAACATTCAGTACTTC. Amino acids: CASSVLPAAGRAKNIQYF. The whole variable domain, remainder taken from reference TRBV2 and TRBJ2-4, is EPEVTQTPSHQVTQMGQEVILRCVPISNHLYFYWYRQILGQKVEFLVSFYNNEISEKSEIFDDQFSVERPDGSNFTLKIRSTKLEDSAMYFCASSVLPAAGRAKNIQYFGAGTRLSVL.

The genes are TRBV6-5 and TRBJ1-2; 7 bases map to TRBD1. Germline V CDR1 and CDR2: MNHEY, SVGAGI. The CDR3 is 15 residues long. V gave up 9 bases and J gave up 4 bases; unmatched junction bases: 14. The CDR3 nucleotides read TGTGCCAGTTCATCCTCCGGGACAGTCCTCTATGGCTACACCTTC. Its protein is CASSSSGTVLYGYTF.

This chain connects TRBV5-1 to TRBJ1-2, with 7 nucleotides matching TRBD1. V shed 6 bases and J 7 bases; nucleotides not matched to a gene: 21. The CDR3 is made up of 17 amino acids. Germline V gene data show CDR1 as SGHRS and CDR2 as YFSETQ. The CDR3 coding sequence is TGCGCCAGCAAGGGGACAGTGGGCCTAGGAAGCGCCTTTGGCTACACCTTC. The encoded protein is CASKGTVGLGSAFGYTF.

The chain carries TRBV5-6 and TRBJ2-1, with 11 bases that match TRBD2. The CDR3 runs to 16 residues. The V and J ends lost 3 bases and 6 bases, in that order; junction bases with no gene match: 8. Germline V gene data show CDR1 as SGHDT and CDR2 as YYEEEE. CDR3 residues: CASSSVLAGVGNEQFF. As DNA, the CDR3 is TGTGCCAGCAGCTCCGTACTAGCGGGAGTGGGCAATGAGCAGTTCTTC.

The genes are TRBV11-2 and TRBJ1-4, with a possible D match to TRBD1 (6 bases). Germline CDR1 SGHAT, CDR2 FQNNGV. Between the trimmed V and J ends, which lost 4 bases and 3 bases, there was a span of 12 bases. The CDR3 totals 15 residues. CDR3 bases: TGTGCCAGCAGCTCGAAGGGGGTGCCTAATGAAAAACTGTTTTTT. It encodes CASSSKGVPNEKLFF.

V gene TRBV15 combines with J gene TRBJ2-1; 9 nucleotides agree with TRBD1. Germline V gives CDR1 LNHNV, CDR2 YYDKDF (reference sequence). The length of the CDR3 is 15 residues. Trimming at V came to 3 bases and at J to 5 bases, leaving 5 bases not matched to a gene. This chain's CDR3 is CATSRGTGSDNEQFF. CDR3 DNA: TGTGCCACCAGCAGGGGGACAGGGTCAGACAATGAGCAGTTCTTC.

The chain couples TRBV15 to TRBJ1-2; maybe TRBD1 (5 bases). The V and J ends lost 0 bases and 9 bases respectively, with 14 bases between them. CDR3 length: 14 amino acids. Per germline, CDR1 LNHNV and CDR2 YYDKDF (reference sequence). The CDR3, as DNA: TGTGCCACCAGCAGAGATTTAGGGGCGAACAGCTACACCTTC. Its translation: CATSRDLGANSYTF.

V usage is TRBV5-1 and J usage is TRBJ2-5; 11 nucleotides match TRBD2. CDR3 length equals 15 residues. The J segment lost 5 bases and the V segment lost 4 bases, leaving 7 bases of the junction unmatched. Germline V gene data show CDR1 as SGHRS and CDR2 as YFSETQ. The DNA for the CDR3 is TGCGCCAGCAGCCCCGGACTAGCGGGCGGCGAGACCCAGTACTTC. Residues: CASSPGLAGGETQYF.

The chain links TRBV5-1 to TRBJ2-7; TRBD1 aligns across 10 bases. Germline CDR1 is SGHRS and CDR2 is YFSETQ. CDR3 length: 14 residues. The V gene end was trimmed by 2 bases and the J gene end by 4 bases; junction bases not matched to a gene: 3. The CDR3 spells CASSLDRGRYEQYF. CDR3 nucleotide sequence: TGCGCCAGCAGCTTAGACAGGGGGCGGTACGAGCAGTACTTC.

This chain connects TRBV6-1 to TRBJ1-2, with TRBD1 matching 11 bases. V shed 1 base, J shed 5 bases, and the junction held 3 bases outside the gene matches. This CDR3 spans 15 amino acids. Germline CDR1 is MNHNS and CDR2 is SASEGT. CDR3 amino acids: CASSEGTGGWYGYTF. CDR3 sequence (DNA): TGTGCCAGCAGTGAAGGGACAGGGGGCTGGTATGGCTACACCTTC.

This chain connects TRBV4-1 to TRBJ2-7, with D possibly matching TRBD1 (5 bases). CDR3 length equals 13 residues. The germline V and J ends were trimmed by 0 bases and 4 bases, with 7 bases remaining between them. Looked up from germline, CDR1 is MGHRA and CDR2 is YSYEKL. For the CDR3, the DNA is TGCGCCAGCAGCCAAGAGTGGACATACGAGCAGTACTTC. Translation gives CASSQEWTYEQYF.

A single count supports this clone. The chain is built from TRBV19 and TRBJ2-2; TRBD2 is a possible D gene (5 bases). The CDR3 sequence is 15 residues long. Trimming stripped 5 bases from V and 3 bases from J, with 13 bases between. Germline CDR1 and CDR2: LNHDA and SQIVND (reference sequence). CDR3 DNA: TGTGCCAGTAGTCCTCTAGCTACCCACACCGGGGAGCTGTTTTTT. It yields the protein CASSPLATHTGELFF. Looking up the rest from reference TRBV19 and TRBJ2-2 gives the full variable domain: DGGITQSPKYLFRKEGQNVTLSCEQNLNHDAMYWYRQDPGQGLRLIYYSQIVNDFQKGDIAEGYSVSREKKESFPLTVTSAQKNPTAFYLCASSPLATHTGELFFGEGSRLTVL.

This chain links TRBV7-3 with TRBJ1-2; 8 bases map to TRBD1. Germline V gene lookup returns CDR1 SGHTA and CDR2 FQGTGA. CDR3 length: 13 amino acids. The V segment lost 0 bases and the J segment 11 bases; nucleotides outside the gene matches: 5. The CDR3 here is CASSLTGQGVYTF. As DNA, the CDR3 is TGTGCCAGCAGCTTAACTGGACAGGGCGTGTACACCTTC.

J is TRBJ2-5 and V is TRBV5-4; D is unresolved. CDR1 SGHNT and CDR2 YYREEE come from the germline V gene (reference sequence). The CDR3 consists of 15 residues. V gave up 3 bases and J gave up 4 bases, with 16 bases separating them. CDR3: CASSSTAGFLETQYF. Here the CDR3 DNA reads TGTGCCAGCAGCTCGACCGCAGGATTCCTAGAGACCCAGTACTTC.

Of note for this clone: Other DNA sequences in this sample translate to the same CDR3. The CDR3 DNA follows: TGTGCCAGCAGCTTAGGGACAGCCTACGAGCAGTACTTC. Its translation: CASSLGTAYEQYF. This rearrangement joins TRBV13 to TRBJ2-7; TRBD1 might be the D (5 bases). CDR3 size: 13 residues. The V gene lost 0 bases and the J gene lost 2 bases, with 5 bases spanning the gap. Germline CDR1 and CDR2: PRHDT and FYEKMQ (reference sequence).

The CDR3 DNA is TGTGCCAGCAGGTCCGAGGCTTTCTTT. Translation gives CASRSEAFF. The chain employs TRBV6-4 and TRBJ1-1; D call uncertain. Germline V gene lookup returns CDR1 MRHNA and CDR2 SNTAGT. The V end was cut by 6 bases, the J end by 11 bases, with 7 bases between. CDR3 length equals 9 residues.

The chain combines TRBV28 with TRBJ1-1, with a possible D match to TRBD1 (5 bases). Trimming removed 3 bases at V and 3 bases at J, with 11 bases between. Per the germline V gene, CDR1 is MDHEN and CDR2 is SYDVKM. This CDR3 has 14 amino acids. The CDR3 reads CASSFQGRDTEAFF. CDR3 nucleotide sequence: TGTGCCAGCAGTTTTCAGGGAAGGGACACTGAAGCTTTCTTT.

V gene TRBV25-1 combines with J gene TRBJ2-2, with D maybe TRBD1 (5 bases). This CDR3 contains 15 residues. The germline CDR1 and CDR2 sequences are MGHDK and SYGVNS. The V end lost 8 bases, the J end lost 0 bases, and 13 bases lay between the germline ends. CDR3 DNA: TGTGCCAGCTCGAGGACACAGCCGAACACCGGGGAGCTGTTTTTT. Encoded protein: CASSRTQPNTGELFF.

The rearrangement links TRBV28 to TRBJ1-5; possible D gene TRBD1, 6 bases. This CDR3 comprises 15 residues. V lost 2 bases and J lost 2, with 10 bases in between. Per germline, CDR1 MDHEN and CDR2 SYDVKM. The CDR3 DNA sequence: TGTGCCAGCAGTTTAACCCACAGGGGCAATCAGCCCCAGCATTTT. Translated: CASSLTHRGNQPQHF.

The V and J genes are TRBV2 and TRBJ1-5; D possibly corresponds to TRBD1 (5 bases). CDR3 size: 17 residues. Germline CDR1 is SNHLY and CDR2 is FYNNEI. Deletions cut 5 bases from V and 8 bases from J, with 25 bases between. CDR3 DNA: TGTGCCAGCAGTTTGTTCGGGGGACCCGGGCAAGGTAAGCCCCAGCATTTT. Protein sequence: CASSLFGGPGQGKPQHF.

The CDR3 region is CASSLGDRGLDYGYTF. The DNA of the CDR3 is TGTGCCAGCAGCTTAGGGGACAGGGGGCTTGACTATGGCTACACCTTC. This rearrangement joins TRBV7-8 to TRBJ1-2, with 12 bases that match TRBD1. Germline V gene lookup returns CDR1 SGHVS and CDR2 FQNEAQ. V gave up 1 base and J gave up 3 bases; unmatched junction bases: 3. This CDR3 is 16 amino acids long.

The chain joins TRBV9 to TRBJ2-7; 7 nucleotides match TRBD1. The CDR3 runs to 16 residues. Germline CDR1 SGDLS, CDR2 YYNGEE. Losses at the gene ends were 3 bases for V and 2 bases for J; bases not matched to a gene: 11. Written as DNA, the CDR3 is TGTGCCAGCAGCGGCCATACGGGCCAGGGGGCCTACGAGCAGTACTTC. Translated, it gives CASSGHTGQGAYEQYF.

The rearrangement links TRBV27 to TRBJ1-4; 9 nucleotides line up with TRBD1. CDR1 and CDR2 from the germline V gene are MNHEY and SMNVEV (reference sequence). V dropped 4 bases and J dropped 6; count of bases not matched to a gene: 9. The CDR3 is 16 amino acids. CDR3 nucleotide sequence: TGTGCCAGCAGTTCCGGGACAGGGCGGGTATATGAAAAACTGTTTTTT. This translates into CASSSGTGRVYEKLFF.

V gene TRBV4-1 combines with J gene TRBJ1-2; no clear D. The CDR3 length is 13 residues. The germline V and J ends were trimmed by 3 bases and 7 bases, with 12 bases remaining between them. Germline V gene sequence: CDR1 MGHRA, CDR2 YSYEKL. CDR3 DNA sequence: TGCGCCAGCAGCCAGGACCGGGATACTGGCTACACCTTC. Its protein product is CASSQDRDTGYTF.

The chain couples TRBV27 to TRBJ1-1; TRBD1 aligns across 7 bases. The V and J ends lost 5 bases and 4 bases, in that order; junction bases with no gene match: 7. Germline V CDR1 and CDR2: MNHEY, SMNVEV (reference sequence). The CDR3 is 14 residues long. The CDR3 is CASSGQVRGTEAFF. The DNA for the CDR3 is TGTGCCAGCAGTGGACAGGTCCGGGGCACTGAAGCTTTCTTT.

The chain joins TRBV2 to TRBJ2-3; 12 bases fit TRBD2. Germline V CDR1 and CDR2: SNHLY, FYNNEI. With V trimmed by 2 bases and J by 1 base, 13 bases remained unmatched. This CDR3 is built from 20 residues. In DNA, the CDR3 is TGTGCCAGCAGTGAAAGCGGACTAGCGGGGCTTCCCTTGGGCACAGATACGCAGTATTTT. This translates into CASSESGLAGLPLGTDTQYF.

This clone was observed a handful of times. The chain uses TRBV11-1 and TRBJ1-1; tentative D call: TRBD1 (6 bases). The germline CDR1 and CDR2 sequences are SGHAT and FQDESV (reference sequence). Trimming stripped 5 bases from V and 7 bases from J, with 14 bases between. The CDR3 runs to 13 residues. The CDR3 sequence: CASSRNDRNEAFF. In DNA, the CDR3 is TGTGCCAGCAGCCGCAACGACAGGAATGAAGCTTTCTTT. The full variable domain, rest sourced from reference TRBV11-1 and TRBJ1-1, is EAEVAQSPRYKITEKSQAVAFWCDPISGHATLYWYRQILGQGPELLVQFQDESVVDDSQLPKDRFSAERLKGVDSTLKIQPAELGDSAMYLCASSRNDRNEAFFGQGTRLTVV.

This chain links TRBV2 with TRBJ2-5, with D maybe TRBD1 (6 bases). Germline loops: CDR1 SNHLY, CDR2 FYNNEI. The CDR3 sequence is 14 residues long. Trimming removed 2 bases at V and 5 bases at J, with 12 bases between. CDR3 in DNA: TGTGCCAGCAGTGAAAACAGGGATGAGGAGACCCAGTACTTC. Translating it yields CASSENRDEETQYF.

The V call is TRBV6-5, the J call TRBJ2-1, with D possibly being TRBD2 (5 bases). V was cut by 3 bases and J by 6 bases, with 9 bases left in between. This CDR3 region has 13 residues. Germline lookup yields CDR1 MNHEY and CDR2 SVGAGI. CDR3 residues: CASSYRAVNEQFF. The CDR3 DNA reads TGTGCCAGCAGTTATAGAGCGGTCAATGAGCAGTTCTTC.